This TCR beta chain was sequenced in a study of blood T cell repertoires in COVID-19. This CDR3 region has 19 residues. TCRdb keeps only in-frame clones here, not all; method: immunoSEQ multiplex PCR. The data show a few hundred thousand clones, about nine tenths seen once. The source is a woman in her 30s with COVID-19, enrolled during active disease. The sample taken for sequencing was peripheral blood. The chain uses TRBV21-1 and TRBJ1-5. TRBV21-1 is listed as a pseudogene. The CDR3 bases are TGTGCCAGCAGGTCTTTGAGGGTAGACTTTACGTATAGCAATCAGCCCCAGCATTTT. As protein: CASRSLRVDFTYSNQPQHF.